These T cell receptor beta chains were read from a single sample in a study of blood T cell repertoires in COVID-19. TCRdb's copy holds only in-frame clones and misses some; the assay was immunoSEQ multiplex PCR. The sample shows roughly 180,000 clones, about 91% of them seen only once. Sequenced material: peripheral blood. Source of these receptors: a woman in her twenties or thirties with acute or convalescent COVID-19. Each CDR3 is given with its conserved first and last residue. The order of the fields is D gene, V gene, J gene, clone size, CDR3 protein, CDR3 DNA. D genes are given only for firm matches. Only some rows state a clone size, as once, few, many or a class for expanded clones.

D: TRBD2; V: TRBV9; J: TRBJ2-1; size: .; CDR3: CASSAGTSGSSYNEQFF; DNA: TGTGCCAGCAGCGCCGGGACTAGCGGGAGTTCCTACAATGAGCAGTTCTTC
D: .; V: TRBV19; J: TRBJ2-4; size: once; CDR3: CASSIDNPGGIQYF; DNA: TGTGCCAGTAGTATAGATAATCCCGGCGGCATTCAGTACTTC
D: .; V: TRBV6-2/TRBV6-3; J: TRBJ2-7; size: .; CDR3: CASSYPLGGAHEQYF; DNA: TGTGCCAGCAGTTACCCGTTGGGGGGGGCCCACGAGCAGTACTTC
D: .; V: TRBV6-1; J: TRBJ1-1; size: .; CDR3: CASSEGLGVADTEAFF; DNA: TGTGCCAGCAGTGAAGGGCTGGGAGTGGCGGACACTGAAGCTTTCTTT
D: TRBD1; V: TRBV6-5; J: TRBJ1-1; size: .; CDR3: CASSTTGGFSTEAFF; DNA: TGTGCCAGCAGTACGACAGGGGGCTTTTCCACTGAAGCTTTCTTT
D: TRBD2; V: TRBV7-9; J: TRBJ2-7; size: .; CDR3: CASSLLGSGYYEQYF; DNA: TGTGCCAGCAGCTTATTGGGTAGCGGGTACTACGAGCAGTACTTC
D: .; V: TRBV11-3; J: TRBJ2-7; size: once; CDR3: CASSLSSGVQHEQYF; DNA: TGTGCCAGCAGCTTATCCTCGGGAGTACAACACGAGCAGTACTTC
D: .; V: TRBV20-1; J: TRBJ2-7; size: .; CDR3: CSALEYEQYF; DNA: TGCAGTGCTCTTGAGTACGAGCAGTACTTC
D: TRBD1; V: TRBV5-1; J: TRBJ1-2; size: few; CDR3: CASSLLTGANYGYTF; DNA: TGCGCCAGCAGCTTGTTGACAGGGGCGAACTATGGCTACACCTTC
D: .; V: TRBV2; J: TRBJ2-7; size: .; CDR3: CASSEGRPGLLSYEQYF; DNA: TGTGCCAGCAGTGAAGGTAGACCGGGACTCCTCTCCTACGAGCAGTACTTC